The 21 T cell receptor beta chains presented below share a single source sample, sequenced in a study of molecular identifiers for immune sequencing clone quantification. TCRdb itself ran the PCR reads through MiXCR, one entry per CDR3 protein. Here the sample spans under 600,000 distinct CDR3 sequences, around 21% being singletons. Sequencing was done on a sample of naive CD8+ T cells from blood, with Jurkat cell RNA spiked in. As for subset: FACS-sorted CD8+CD4-CCR7+CD45RA+ naive T cells. Receptor source: a human donor in good health. Some libraries in this study had Jurkat cell RNA spiked in.

Concerning this clonotype itself: The CDR3 does not close with the conserved phenylalanine or tryptophan, likely indicating a read error. The chain carries TRBV2 and TRBJ2-3; D is possibly TRBD1 or TRBD2 (5 bases each). There are 14 residues in the CDR3. Germline V CDR1 and CDR2: SNHLY, FYNNEI. The germline V and J ends were trimmed by 7 bases and 6 bases, with 17 bases remaining between them. The CDR3 DNA is TGTGCCAGCAAAACCACCCCGGGGCCCGATACGCAGTATCTT. Translation: CASKTTPGPDTQYL.

In its sample, this clonotype was seen many times. The rearrangement joins TRBV11-2 to TRBJ2-1; 9 bases agree with TRBD2. Germline assignment: CDR1 SGHAT and CDR2 FQNNGV. There are 18 residues in the CDR3. V trimming: 0 bases; J trimming: 6 bases; junction bases outside the gene matches: 12. The CDR3 reads CASSLDLTPRGGRNEQFF. Here the CDR3 DNA reads TGTGCCAGCAGCTTAGATCTAACCCCGCGGGGGGGCCGCAATGAGCAGTTCTTC.

This clonotype was counted between two and nine times. At one end, the junction sequence differs from germline, possibly due to a read error. The chain joins TRBV28 to TRBJ2-7; 13 bases align to TRBD2. Germline loops: CDR1 MDHEN, CDR2 SYDVKM. The CDR3 length is 16 residues. Here the CDR3 reads CASSPGLAGPSYGQYF. CDR3 in DNA: TGTGCCAGCAGTCCGGGACTAGCGGGGCCGTCCTACGGGCAGTACTTC.

This clonotype was counted a few times. This sequence joins TRBV11-2 and TRBJ2-1; possible D gene TRBD1, 5 bases. Per germline, CDR1 SGHAT and CDR2 FQNNGV. The V and J ends lost 0 bases and 8 bases respectively, with 14 bases between them. This CDR3 region has 15 residues. DNA for the CDR3: TGTGCCAGCAGCTTAGAATCCTCAGGGTTTGATGAGCAGTTCTTC. Translation: CASSLESSGFDEQFF.

This clonotype came up a few times. The gene calls are TRBV5-1 and TRBJ2-3; 7 bases match TRBD1. V shed 2 bases, J shed 2 bases, and the junction held 2 bases outside the gene matches. The CDR3 is 14 residues long. The V gene's germline CDR1 is SGHRS and CDR2 YFSETQ. CDR3 in DNA: TGCGCCAGCAGCTTCGGGACAGACACAGATACGCAGTATTTT. Protein product: CASSFGTDTDTQYF.

The V gene is TRBV5-8, the J gene TRBJ1-6; D is ambiguous. The germline gives CDR1 SGHTS, CDR2 YDEGEE. This CDR3 contains 15 residues. Deletions cut 5 bases from V and 3 bases from J, with 12 bases between. In nucleotides, the CDR3 is TGTGCCAGCAGACATGACCCGGGCTATAATTCACCCCTCCACTTT. Translation: CASRHDPGYNSPLHF.

Only a few counts were recorded for this clonotype. This chain connects TRBV11-2 to TRBJ1-1; D uncertain. V lost 5 bases and J 3 bases, leaving 13 bases between the germline ends. There are 14 residues in the CDR3. Germline assignment: CDR1 SGHAT and CDR2 FQNNGV. The CDR3 reads CASSPGLTYTEAFF. Written as DNA, the CDR3 is TGTGCCAGCAGCCCAGGACTCACCTACACTGAAGCTTTCTTT.

This clonotype was counted between two and nine times. The chain recombines TRBV20-1 with TRBJ2-7; 9 positions agree with TRBD1. With V trimmed by 6 bases and J by 1 base, 13 bases remained unmatched. The CDR3 loop spans 16 amino acids. Germline V lookup: CDR1 DFQATT, CDR2 SNEGSKA (reference sequence). The CDR3 protein is CSAVWGQGEKSYEQYF. CDR3 DNA: TGCAGTGCCGTTTGGGGACAGGGCGAAAAATCCTACGAGCAGTACTTC.

This clonotype was seen more than once but under ten times. The gene calls are TRBV29-1 and TRBJ2-1, with D tentatively TRBD2 (8 bases). Germline V CDR1 and CDR2: SQVTM, ANQGSEA. V was clipped by 8 bases and J by 7 bases, with 27 bases between them. This CDR3 has 16 amino acids. CDR3 bases: TGCAGCTCCGGGGGGGCGACAGGGTCGAGTGGGAATGAGCAGTTCTTC. As protein: CSSGGATGSSGNEQFF.

Concerning this clonotype: A much larger clone sits a single nucleotide away, making a read error possible. The CDR3 DNA is TGTGCCAGCAGCCAAGAAGGGCGCTTCAACAAGCAGTACTTC. Translating it yields CASSQEGRFNKQYF. The V and J genes are TRBV14 and TRBJ2-7; D gene ambiguous. Germline-derived CDR1 and CDR2 are SGHDN and FVKESK. V was pared by 0 bases and J by 8 bases, with 14 bases between. The CDR3 extends over 14 amino acids.

Ten or more counts support this clonotype. The gene calls are TRBV9 and TRBJ2-3; TRBD2 matches 9 bases. This CDR3 is built from 15 residues. Germline V lookup: CDR1 SGDLS, CDR2 YYNGEE. J gave up 6 bases and V 4 bases, and 9 bases lay outside the gene matches. Written as DNA, the CDR3 is TGTGCCAGCAGCTTTGGCGGGAGGGCCGTGGATACGCAGTATTTT. It yields the protein CASSFGGRAVDTQYF.

This clonotype appeared many times. This chain connects TRBV20-1 to TRBJ2-3; 13 bases match TRBD2. J gave up 1 base and V 0 bases, and 4 bases lay outside the gene matches. The CDR3 consists of 17 residues. The germline V gene has CDR1 DFQATT and CDR2 SNEGSKA (reference sequence). The CDR3 DNA reads as TGCAGTGCTAGAGATCGGGGGACTAGCGGGGGCACAGATACGCAGTATTTT. Its protein product is CSARDRGTSGGTDTQYF.

The table lists this clonotype with many counts. V and J are TRBV29-1 and TRBJ2-5; possibly TRBD2 for D (5 bases). Trimming stripped 2 bases from V and 7 bases from J, with 8 bases between. Germline CDR1 reads SQVTM; CDR2 reads ANQGSEA. The length of the CDR3 is 11 residues. CDR3 DNA sequence: TGCAGCGTTGAACGGGATGCGACCCAGTACTTC. Protein: CSVERDATQYF. The full variable domain, its missing parts supplied by reference TRBV29-1 and TRBJ2-5, is SAVISQKPSRDICQRGTSLTIQCQVDSQVTMMFWYRQQPGQSLTLIATANQGSEATYESGFVIDKFPISRPNLTFSTLTVSNMSPEDSSIYLCSVERDATQYFGPGTRLLVL.

This clonotype showed up just a few times. This rearrangement joins TRBV9 to TRBJ2-1; 8 positions agree with TRBD2. CDR3 length: 17 residues. Germline V CDR1 and CDR2: SGDLS, YYNGEE. J was trimmed by 2 bases and V by 0 bases; bases with no gene match: 7. CDR3 protein: CASSVAHLAGTYNEQFF. The DNA of the CDR3 is TGTGCCAGCAGCGTAGCGCATCTAGCGGGTACCTACAATGAGCAGTTCTTC.

This clonotype was recorded many times. CDR3 coding DNA: TGTGCCAGCAGTGAGGTACAGGGGGAAGGTCTAAAATATGGGGCCAACGTCCTGACTTTC. This translates into CASSEVQGEGLKYGANVLTF. This chain connects TRBV25-1 to TRBJ2-6, with 8 nucleotides matching TRBD1. The CDR3 is 20 amino acids. Trimming removed 3 bases from V and 3 bases from J; junction bases left unmatched: 16. CDR1 and CDR2 (germline): MGHDK, SYGVNS.

The chain links TRBV7-9 to TRBJ1-2, with D possibly matching TRBD1 (5 bases). The CDR3 is 14 residues long. Germline V lookup: CDR1 SEHNR, CDR2 FQNEAQ (reference sequence). The V end lost 2 bases, the J end lost 3 bases, and 10 bases lay between the germline ends. This chain's CDR3 is CASSLKGFDYGYTF. As DNA, the CDR3 is TGTGCCAGCAGCTTAAAGGGGTTTGACTATGGCTACACCTTC. Full variable domain (outside the CDR3, taken from reference TRBV7-9 and TRBJ1-2): DTGVSQNPRHKITKRGQNVTFRCDPISEHNRLYWYRQTLGQGPEFLTYFQNEAQLEKSRLLSDRFSAERPKGSFSTLEIQRTEQGDSAMYLCASSLKGFDYGYTFGSGTRLTVV.

This clonotype was detected many times. V and J are TRBV7-9 and TRBJ2-7; TRBD2 aligns across 11 bases. There are 17 residues in the CDR3. V gave up 5 bases and J gave up 3 bases; unmatched junction bases: 12. From germline, CDR1 is SEHNR and CDR2 FQNEAQ (reference sequence). The CDR3 region has the DNA TGTGCCAGCAGCCTCCACGGAGGGGGACTAGCGGACTACGAGCAGTACTTC. This encodes CASSLHGGGLADYEQYF.

Of note for this clonotype: The junction departs from the called germline gene at one end, perhaps through a read error. This CDR3 reads CAGSPRQGVSGTSNTGELFF. The CDR3 DNA is TGTGCCGGCAGCCCCCGACAGGGCGTGTCCGGGACTTCGAACACCGGGGAGCTGTTTTTT. The chain links TRBV7-9 to TRBJ2-2; D is possibly TRBD1 (7 bases). Germline CDR1 SEHNR, CDR2 FQNEAQ (reference sequence). There are 20 residues in the CDR3.

At least ten counts were recorded for this clonotype. This chain connects TRBV4-2 to TRBJ2-5; the D is unclear. This CDR3 is 17 amino acids long. Looked up from germline, CDR1 is LGHNA and CDR2 is YNFKEQ. The V gene lost 2 bases and the J gene lost 1 base, with 17 bases spanning the gap. As DNA, the CDR3 is TGTGCCAGCAGCCAAACCCTAGATTCGCCAAGCCAAGAGACCCAGTACTTC. It encodes CASSQTLDSPSQETQYF.

The table lists this clonotype with many counts. The rearrangement uses TRBV7-9 and TRBJ2-5, with TRBD1 matching 7 bases. This CDR3 is 14 amino acids long. The J segment lost 1 base and the V segment lost 3 bases, leaving 2 bases of the junction unmatched. Germline lookup yields CDR1 SEHNR and CDR2 FQNEAQ (reference sequence). DNA for the CDR3: TGTGCCAGCAGCTTGGACAGGAGCCAAGAGACCCAGTACTTC. It encodes CASSLDRSQETQYF.

A note on this clonotype: This may stem from a read error, because a much larger clone lies one nucleotide away. The CDR3 here is CASSLALAGTGTQYF. The CDR3 bases are TGTGCCAGCAGCTTAGCACTAGCGGGCACAGGTACGCAGTATTTT. The chain combines TRBV7-9 with TRBJ2-3; 9 nucleotides line up with TRBD2. This CDR3 contains 15 residues. From germline, CDR1 is SEHNR and CDR2 FQNEAQ (reference sequence).